A single sample is the source of the 14 T cell receptor beta chains below, sequenced in a study of CD8 T cells in ankylosing spondylitis (TCRdb year 2017). Receptors were amplified or captured by 5' RACE. The instrument given in TCRdb is Illumina HiSeq 2500. Clones were called with MiXCR by TCRdb after fastp trimmed the public reads at Q25, and only in-frame beta chains were retained. Rows are combined by CDR3 protein, so each entry shows the most common genes and DNA. The sample contains roughly 160,000 distinct CDR3 sequences, 9.8% of them found a single time. The top ten clonotypes cover roughly 16% of the sample. Sequencing was done on a sample of blood, either unsorted or a sorted T cell fraction (not recorded which). These receptors originate from a female donor with ankylosing spondylitis or in good health (not recorded which).

This clonotype has more than one count but fewer than ten. This chain connects TRBV6-1 to TRBJ2-5; TRBD2 aligns across 10 bases. Germline V gives CDR1 MNHNS, CDR2 SASEGT. The CDR3 contains 16 residues. J was trimmed by 1 base and V by 6 bases; bases with no gene match: 8. The CDR3 region has the DNA TGTGCCAGCAGCCGGAAAGCGGGAGGGATCCAAGAGACCCAGTACTTC. Translation gives CASSRKAGGIQETQYF.

The chain uses TRBV5-1 and TRBJ2-5, with D possibly matching TRBD1 (5 bases). The CDR3 contains 14 residues. V shed 0 bases and J shed 5 bases, with 11 bases lying between them. Germline V gene sequence: CDR1 SGHRS, CDR2 YFSETQ. The CDR3 loop reads CASSLASGAETQYF. DNA for the CDR3: TGCGCCAGCAGCTTGGCATCTGGGGCGGAGACCCAGTACTTC.

This clonotype was detected only a few times. The gene calls are TRBV20-1 and TRBJ1-5; D is uncertain. Trimming pared 3 bases from V and 0 bases from J, leaving 12 bases between. The length of the CDR3 is 15 residues. Germline V lookup: CDR1 DFQATT, CDR2 SNEGSKA (reference sequence). For the CDR3, the DNA is TGCAGTGCTAGCGTAGGCGCCCATAGCAATCAGCCCCAGCATTTT. Amino acids: CSASVGAHSNQPQHF.

CDR3 DNA sequence: TGTGCCAGCAGCTTGGATCGCGGTCATACGCAGTATTTT. Translation: CASSLDRGHTQYF. The chain has TRBV5-5 and TRBJ2-3, with D uncertain. Germline lookup yields CDR1 SGHKS and CDR2 YYEKEE (reference sequence). The CDR3 length is 13 residues. The germline V and J ends were trimmed by 0 bases and 7 bases, with 9 bases remaining between them.

The sample holds many counts of this clonotype. J is TRBJ1-1 and V is TRBV27; D is unresolved. Per germline, CDR1 MNHEY and CDR2 SMNVEV (reference sequence). This CDR3 has 12 residues. Trimming took 3 bases from V and 6 from J, leaving 8 bases between them. For the CDR3, the DNA is TGTGCCAGCAGTTTCCCGGGCCCTGAAGCTTTCTTT. Protein: CASSFPGPEAFF.

J is TRBJ1-5 and V is TRBV27, with 9 bases matching TRBD1. The length of the CDR3 is 13 residues. From germline, CDR1 is MNHEY and CDR2 SMNVEV (reference sequence). Trimming cost V 6 bases and J 6 bases; bases outside gene matches: 3. CDR3 sequence (DNA): TGTGCCAGCAGAGACAGGGGGTCTCAGCCCCAGCATTTT. This codes for CASRDRGSQPQHF.

The chain has TRBV27 and TRBJ2-7, with D perhaps TRBD1 or TRBD2 (5 bases each). Germline V CDR1 and CDR2: MNHEY, SMNVEV (reference sequence). V dropped 2 bases and J dropped 2 bases, with 16 bases sitting between them. The CDR3 consists of 16 residues. Written as DNA, the CDR3 is TGTGCCAGCAGTTTAGATCTTGGGACCGCGACCTACGAGCAGTACTTC. Translated, it gives CASSLDLGTATYEQYF.

This clonotype was seen many times. The rearrangement links TRBV10-3 to TRBJ1-1; maybe TRBD1 (5 bases). CDR1 is ENHRY, CDR2 SYGVKD, per germline. The length of the CDR3 is 14 residues. V was pared by 2 bases and J by 6 bases, with 13 bases between. The CDR3 here is CAISETGRRAEAFF. The CDR3 bases are TGTGCCATCAGTGAGACGGGGCGAAGGGCTGAAGCTTTCTTT.

This clonotype came up many times. The V gene is TRBV7-2, the J gene TRBJ1-5, with D unclear. Germline assignment: CDR1 SGHTA and CDR2 FQGNSA. The V end lost 3 bases, the J end lost 7 bases, and 10 bases lay between the germline ends. The CDR3 has 13 residues. The CDR3 DNA sequence: TGTGCCAGCAGCTTGGGCTCTGTCCAGCCCCAGCATTTT. This encodes CASSLGSVQPQHF.

This clonotype was observed a few times. The chain uses TRBV12-3 or TRBV12-4 and TRBJ2-3; 11 nucleotides line up with TRBD2. There are 15 residues in the CDR3. After removal of 5 bases from V and 5 bases from J, the junction contained 6 bases not matched to a gene. In DNA, the CDR3 is TGTGCCAGCAGTGCGACTAGCGGGAAAGGAGATACGCAGTATTTT. Amino acids: CASSATSGKGDTQYF.

This clonotype came up a few times. This chain connects TRBV4-2 to TRBJ2-1; TRBD2 matches 15 bases. Germline V gene lookup returns CDR1 LGHNA and CDR2 YNFKEQ. The CDR3 covers 18 residues. Trimming cost V 0 bases and J 9 bases; bases outside gene matches: 9. The CDR3 region is CASSQEVKGLAGGGEQFF. CDR3 nucleotides: TGTGCCAGCAGCCAAGAGGTCAAAGGACTAGCGGGGGGGGGTGAGCAGTTCTTC.

This clonotype came up a few times. The chain employs TRBV7-9 and TRBJ2-1; D unclear. V lost 5 bases, J lost 4 bases, and 12 bases lay in between. The CDR3 is 14 residues long. Germline V gene sequence: CDR1 SEHNR, CDR2 FQNEAQ (reference sequence). The CDR3 region has the DNA TGTGCCAGCAGCGAGGTCGAGGAGTACAATGAGCAGTTCTTC. As protein: CASSEVEEYNEQFF.

The genes are TRBV5-1 and TRBJ2-1; 12 positions agree with TRBD2. Per germline, CDR1 SGHRS and CDR2 YFSETQ. Losses at the gene ends were 3 bases for V and 8 bases for J; bases not matched to a gene: 9. This CDR3 region has 16 residues. The CDR3 is CASSSLPTSGSDEQFF. The CDR3 DNA sequence: TGCGCCAGCAGCTCTCTCCCGACTAGCGGGAGTGATGAGCAGTTCTTC.

The genes are TRBV6-2 or TRBV6-3 and TRBJ2-1; TRBD2 aligns across 12 bases. CDR1 is MNHEY and CDR2 is SVGEGT in the germline V gene. The V and J ends lost 7 bases and 5 bases, in that order; junction bases with no gene match: 6. The CDR3 spans 15 residues. The CDR3 spells CASKKGLAGHNEQFF. Here the CDR3 DNA reads TGTGCCAGCAAAAAAGGACTAGCGGGACACAATGAGCAGTTCTTC.